A single sample gave rise to the 17 T cell receptor beta chains below, sequenced in a study of T cells after yellow fever vaccination. TCRdb redid the calling of the 5' RACE reads with MiXCR, one entry per CDR3 protein. The sample consists of hundreds of thousands of distinct CDR3 sequences, around 13% of them appearing once. The source material was CD4+ T cells sorted from PBMCs, sampled 15 days after the yellow fever booster vaccination. The receptors here all came from a man aged 18 to 35 who received the YFV17D yellow fever vaccine.

J is TRBJ2-7 and V is TRBV7-2; TRBD1 might be the D (5 bases). The germline CDR1 and CDR2 sequences are SGHTA and FQGNSA. V was shortened by 6 bases and J by 9 bases, with 15 bases between the two germline ends. The CDR3 consists of 12 residues. The CDR3 DNA follows: TGTGCCAGCAGAGGACATGCTCTCGGGCAGTACTTC. Translation gives CASRGHALGQYF.

In this sample, this clonotype turned up many times. The rearrangement uses TRBV12-3 or TRBV12-4 and TRBJ2-1; no clear D gene. This CDR3 region has 14 residues. V was shortened by 3 bases and J by 4 bases, with 10 bases between the two germline ends. Here the CDR3 DNA reads TGTGCCAGCAGTTTGTCGGGCTTATACAATGAGCAGTTCTTC. This encodes CASSLSGLYNEQFF.

This clonotype was seen a few times. The chain is built from TRBV18 and TRBJ1-2; possible D gene TRBD1, 6 bases. This CDR3 contains 14 residues. The germline V gene encodes CDR1 KGHSH and CDR2 LQKENI. The V and J ends lost 3 bases and 2 bases respectively, with 10 bases between them. The CDR3 DNA is TGTGCCAGCTCACCGAGGACAGCAAACTATGGCTACACCTTC. This gives the protein CASSPRTANYGYTF.

This clonotype has just a few counts. The chain has TRBV4-1 and TRBJ2-5; D tentatively reads TRBD1 or TRBD2 (5 bases each). Between the trimmed V and J ends, which lost 4 bases and 2 bases, there was a span of 20 bases. The length of the CDR3 is 17 residues. The germline CDR1 and CDR2 sequences are MGHRA and YSYEKL. CDR3 loop: CASSLNWGIIPQETQYF. In nucleotides, the CDR3 is TGCGCCAGCAGCCTAAATTGGGGGATTATCCCTCAAGAGACCCAGTACTTC.

The genes are TRBV6-6 and TRBJ2-5, with 8 bases aligning to TRBD2. Germline CDR1 MNHNY, CDR2 SVGAGI (reference sequence). The CDR3 has 14 amino acids. After removal of 5 bases from V and 5 bases from J, the junction contained 7 bases not matched to a gene. The CDR3 DNA follows: TGTGCCAGCAGTGAACCCGGGACTAGGGAGACCCAGTACTTC. It encodes CASSEPGTRETQYF.

This clonotype has only a few counts. CDR3 sequence: CASSLGDDTIYF. CDR3 nucleotide sequence: TGCGCCAGCAGCTTGGGGGATGACACCATATATTTT. The chain carries TRBV5-1 and TRBJ1-3, with unresolved D. Trimming removed 0 bases from V and 8 bases from J, with 6 bases in between. Germline CDR1 reads SGHRS; CDR2 reads YFSETQ. The CDR3 has 12 amino acids.

The chain couples TRBV7-8 to TRBJ2-7, with TRBD2 as a possible D gene (5 bases). V was clipped by 5 bases and J by 12 bases, with 17 bases between them. The CDR3 is made up of 12 amino acids. The germline gives CDR1 SGHVS, CDR2 FQNEAQ. The CDR3 DNA reads as TGTGCCAGCAGCCCGAGGGCGGGCGGGTCGTACTTC. The encoded protein is CASSPRAGGSYF. Filled out from reference TRBV7-8 and TRBJ2-7, the complete variable domain reads GAGVSQSPRYKVAKRGQDVALRCDPISGHVSLFWYQQALGQGPEFLTYFQNEAQLDKSGLPSDRFFAERPEGSVSTLKIQRTQQEDSAVYLCASSPRAGGSYFGPGTRLTVT.

The chain combines TRBV29-1 with TRBJ1-2; 7 nucleotides agree with TRBD1. Trimming took 6 bases from V and 2 from J; bases not matched to a gene: 6. The CDR3 has 13 amino acids. The germline V gene encodes CDR1 SQVTM and CDR2 ANQGSEA. The CDR3 DNA reads as TGCAGCGTAGCCAAGACAGGGAACTATGGCTACACCTTC. Encoded protein: CSVAKTGNYGYTF.

The chain combines TRBV7-2 with TRBJ1-2; no clear D gene. This CDR3 spans 12 amino acids. Trimming cost V 1 base and J 7 bases, with 7 bases left between them. CDR1 and CDR2 (germline): SGHTA, FQGNSA. The DNA for the CDR3 is TGTGCCAGCAGCTTAGTTGGATTTGGCTACACCTTC. Protein: CASSLVGFGYTF.

Many counts were recorded for this clonotype. V is TRBV6-5 and J is TRBJ2-1, with D possibly TRBD2 on 5 matching bases. V lost 6 bases and J lost 6, with 12 bases in between. Looked up from germline, CDR1 is MNHEY and CDR2 is SVGAGI. This CDR3 has 13 amino acids. In DNA form, the CDR3 reads TGTGCCAGCAGATATGTTGGAGGCAATGAGCAGTTCTTC. Translated: CASRYVGGNEQFF.

This clonotype was seen a few times. V gene TRBV7-9 combines with J gene TRBJ1-5; D gene ambiguous. The ends were cut back, 4 bases at V and 0 bases at J, with 7 bases in the middle. Germline assignment: CDR1 SEHNR and CDR2 FQNEAQ (reference sequence). The CDR3 extends over 14 amino acids. CDR3 protein: CASSSGYSNQPQHF. For the CDR3, the DNA is TGTGCCAGCAGCTCAGGCTATAGCAATCAGCCCCAGCATTTT.

At least ten counts were recorded for this clonotype. The chain employs TRBV29-1 and TRBJ1-1; D not resolved. The CDR3 extends over 12 amino acids. Trimming removed 2 bases at V and 3 bases at J, with 7 bases between. Germline V gene data show CDR1 as SQVTM and CDR2 as ANQGSEA. Here the CDR3 DNA reads TGCAGCGTTGAAAGACCGCACACTGAAGCTTTCTTT. Protein: CSVERPHTEAFF.

This clonotype appeared many times. This rearrangement joins TRBV15 to TRBJ2-3, with D possibly matching TRBD2 (7 bases). From germline, CDR1 is LNHNV and CDR2 YYDKDF (reference sequence). With 3 bases removed from V and 3 bases from J, the gap between germline ends came to 25 bases. The length of the CDR3 is 19 residues. In nucleotides, the CDR3 is TGTGCCACCAGCAGGTCGAGGCTTGGCGGGGGCTCCACGACAGATACGCAGTATTTT. This encodes CATSRSRLGGGSTTDTQYF.

This clonotype was seen a handful of times. The gene calls are TRBV29-1 and TRBJ2-1, with D perhaps matching TRBD2 (6 bases). This CDR3 comprises 11 residues. The V gene's germline CDR1 is SQVTM and CDR2 ANQGSEA. V was trimmed by 7 bases and J by 7 bases, leaving 11 bases between them. The CDR3 sequence: CSGSRGNEQFF. CDR3 in DNA: TGCAGCGGATCTCGGGGGAATGAGCAGTTCTTC.

The table lists this clonotype with many counts. V is TRBV5-1 and J is TRBJ1-4, with D tentatively TRBD1 (5 bases). The germline V gene has CDR1 SGHRS and CDR2 YFSETQ. The CDR3 is 15 amino acids. The V end was cut by 0 bases, the J end by 6 bases, with 12 bases between. In nucleotides, the CDR3 is TGCGCCAGCAGCTTGGCCGGGGGAGGAGATGAAAAACTGTTTTTT. It translates to CASSLAGGGDEKLFF. The full variable domain, with the rest looked up from reference TRBV5-1 and TRBJ1-4, is KAGVTQTPRYLIKTRGQQVTLSCSPISGHRSVSWYQQTPGQGLQFLFEYFSETQRNKGNFPGRFSGRQFSNSRSEMNVSTLELGDSALYLCASSLAGGGDEKLFFGSGTQLSVL.

This clonotype was detected only a few times. This chain connects TRBV7-9 to TRBJ2-2, with D tentatively TRBD1 (5 bases). The ends were cut back, 8 bases at V and 7 bases at J, with 29 bases in the middle. Germline values: CDR1 SEHNR, CDR2 FQNEAQ (reference sequence). The length of the CDR3 is 18 residues. In nucleotides, the CDR3 is TGTGCCAGCGCAAACCTCGAATTGATAGGGGTTCGACACGGGGAGCTGTTTTTT. Its translation: CASANLELIGVRHGELFF.

The rearrangement links TRBV6-6 to TRBJ2-5; D is ambiguous. The CDR3 is 13 amino acids. Trimming took 2 bases from V and 5 from J, leaving 9 bases between them. Germline V gives CDR1 MNHNY, CDR2 SVGAGI (reference sequence). The CDR3, as DNA: TGTGCCAGCAGTTACGAGGTTGGGGAGACCCAGTACTTC. Amino acids: CASSYEVGETQYF.